The 21 T cell receptor beta chains in this list originate from one sample, sequenced in a study of beta chain features in type 1 diabetes. The study's findings and limits: Shorter TCRB CDR3s, moderately but significantly so, were found in Type 1 diabetes patients in all four CD4+ subsets.

Every bit of the isolated RNA underwent reverse transcription, so sequencing read expressed TCRB transcripts. Profiling relied on immunoSEQ multiplex PCR, and the TCRdb table lists in-frame clones only, not all of them. The table shows 350,000 to 400,000 clones, with roughly 12% occurring only once. Their antigens are not known. The material sequenced was naive CD4+ T cells from blood. These receptors all stem from a woman younger than 30 with type 1 diabetes.

This clone was counted a single time. The V and J genes are TRBV7-8 and TRBJ2-1, with D possibly matching TRBD2 (5 bases). The CDR3 contains 16 residues. Germline V lookup: CDR1 SGHVS, CDR2 FQNEAQ. V lost 5 bases, J lost 0 bases, and 14 bases lay in between. For the CDR3, the DNA is TGTGCCAGCAGCCGGAAGAGGGTACCCTCCTACAATGAGCAGTTCTTC. It is translated as CASSRKRVPSYNEQFF.

This clone was recorded a few times. The chain recombines TRBV28 with TRBJ2-7, with TRBD1 matching over 7 bases. This CDR3 is built from 14 residues. Germline CDR1 reads MDHEN; CDR2 reads SYDVKM. J was trimmed by 7 bases and V by 2 bases; bases with no gene match: 8. CDR3 in DNA: TGTGCCAGCAGTTTAATCGACAGGGATGAGGAGCAGTACTTC. As protein: CASSLIDRDEEQYF.

V and J are TRBV30 and TRBJ2-3; weak D call: TRBD2 (6 bases). In germline, CDR1 is GTSNPN, CDR2 SVGIG (reference sequence). The length of the CDR3 is 12 residues. With 5 bases removed from V and 7 bases from J, the gap between germline ends came to 13 bases. CDR3 sequence (DNA): TGTGCCTGGGAGACTAGTATCTATACGCAGTATTTT. Amino acids: CAWETSIYTQYF.

This clone was recorded a few times. This chain's CDR3 is CAGYTEGLGSPLHF. The CDR3 nucleotides read TGTGCCGGGTACACGGAGGGATTAGGTTCACCCCTCCACTTT. This rearrangement joins TRBV2 to TRBJ1-6; D gene unclear. This CDR3 spans 14 amino acids. Between the trimmed V and J ends, which lost 11 bases and 9 bases, there was a span of 20 bases. CDR1 is SNHLY, CDR2 FYNNEI, per germline. The whole variable domain, filled in from reference TRBV2 and TRBJ1-6, reads EPEVTQTPSHQVTQMGQEVILRCVPISNHLYFYWYRQILGQKVEFLVSFYNNEISEKSEIFDDQFSVERPDGSNFTLKIRSTKLEDSAMYFCAGYTEGLGSPLHFGNGTRLTVT.

In this sample, this clone turned up a few times. The CDR3 nucleotides are TGTGCCAGCAGCCAGGACAGGGGCAATGAGCAGTTCTTC. Protein product: CASSQDRGNEQFF. The chain recombines TRBV2 with TRBJ2-1; 9 positions agree with TRBD1. CDR3 length: 13 amino acids. The germline gives CDR1 SNHLY, CDR2 FYNNEI. The V gene end was trimmed by 6 bases and the J gene end by 6 bases; junction bases not matched to a gene: 3.

This rearrangement joins TRBV18 to TRBJ2-5; D uncertain. V was pared by 2 bases and J by 7 bases, with 14 bases between. The CDR3 covers 14 residues. The V gene's germline CDR1 is KGHSH and CDR2 LQKENI. CDR3 nucleotide sequence: TGTGCCAGCTCACCAGGGTCACAGATGTGGACCCAGTACTTC. Its translation is CASSPGSQMWTQYF.

This clone was seen only a few times. DNA of the CDR3: TGTGCCAGCAGCGCCAATGACAGGTCTGGTGAAAAACTGTTTTTT. This encodes CASSANDRSGEKLFF. The chain employs TRBV7-6 and TRBJ1-4; weak D call: TRBD1 (6 bases). Germline V gives CDR1 SGHVS, CDR2 FNYEAQ. V gave up 5 bases and J gave up 7 bases, with 17 bases separating them. The CDR3 runs to 15 residues.

The chain links TRBV5-6 to TRBJ1-2; tentative D call: TRBD1 (6 bases). V gave up 4 bases and J gave up 2 bases, with 9 bases separating them. CDR3 size: 13 residues. The V gene's germline CDR1 is SGHDT and CDR2 YYEEEE. This chain's CDR3 is CASSPTGNYGYTF. In DNA form, the CDR3 reads TGTGCCAGCAGCCCTACAGGGAACTATGGCTACACCTTC.

This clone was found a few times. The chain carries TRBV4-2 and TRBJ1-1; no firm D call. CDR3 size: 15 residues. CDR1 and CDR2 from the germline V gene are LGHNA and YNFKEQ. V was pared by 2 bases and J by 0 bases, with 10 bases between. The CDR3 nucleotides are TGTGCCAGCAGCCAATGGGCAGGCATGAACACTGAAGCTTTCTTT. Translating it yields CASSQWAGMNTEAFF.

This clone was seen a few times. The CDR3 region has the DNA TGTGCCAGCAGCCAACCCAATGGGGGGGCGCAGTATTTT. Residues: CASSQPNGGAQYF. V is TRBV11-2 and J is TRBJ2-3, with 7 positions matching TRBD2. The V gene end was trimmed by 5 bases and the J gene end by 10 bases; junction bases not matched to a gene: 9. The CDR3 sequence is 13 residues long. Germline loops: CDR1 SGHAT, CDR2 FQNNGV.

This clone has more than one count but fewer than ten. V usage is TRBV18 and J usage is TRBJ2-7; 10 positions match TRBD2. The V and J ends lost 4 bases and 5 bases, in that order; junction bases with no gene match: 11. Germline V gene sequence: CDR1 KGHSH, CDR2 LQKENI. The CDR3 runs 16 residues. The CDR3 sequence is CASSRGVAGGLDEQYF. CDR3 sequence (DNA): TGTGCCAGCTCACGGGGAGTAGCGGGAGGTCTTGACGAGCAGTACTTC.

This clone was found a few times. The chain uses TRBV5-1 and TRBJ2-1; 7 bases agree with TRBD2. The germline V gene has CDR1 SGHRS and CDR2 YFSETQ. V shed 3 bases and J 2 bases; nucleotides not matched to a gene: 5. This CDR3 has 15 amino acids. The CDR3 DNA sequence: TGCGCCAGCAGCTCTTCGGGAGGCCCCTACAATGAGCAGTTCTTC. Translating it yields CASSSSGGPYNEQFF.

This chain joins TRBV30 and TRBJ1-2; 8 bases align to TRBD1. This CDR3 has 15 residues. Germline lookup yields CDR1 GTSNPN and CDR2 SVGIG (reference sequence). V gave up 0 bases and J gave up 5 bases; unmatched junction bases: 8. The CDR3 region is CAWSVLPQGGYGYTF. The CDR3 nucleotides read TGTGCCTGGAGTGTACTCCCACAGGGGGGGTATGGCTACACCTTC.

This clone appeared a few times. The V call is TRBV28, the J call TRBJ1-1, with a tentative D call TRBD1 (5 bases). V lost 5 bases to trimming and J lost 3 bases, with 13 bases between them. Germline V gene data show CDR1 as MDHEN and CDR2 as SYDVKM. The CDR3 contains 14 residues. CDR3 sequence (DNA): TGTGCCAGCAGTACGACGGGGGGGGACACTGAAGCTTTCTTT. It specifies CASSTTGGDTEAFF.

The rearrangement links TRBV6-5 to TRBJ2-7; maybe TRBD2 (5 bases). Germline V gene sequence: CDR1 MNHEY, CDR2 SVGAGI. With 6 bases removed from V and 2 bases from J, the gap between germline ends came to 14 bases. The CDR3 has 14 amino acids. The CDR3 loop is CASSLHGKTYEQYF. The CDR3 DNA sequence: TGTGCCAGCAGCCTCCACGGGAAAACCTACGAGCAGTACTTC.

The rearrangement links TRBV19 to TRBJ1-5; unclear D gene. The CDR3 sequence is 12 residues long. CDR1 and CDR2 from the germline V gene are LNHDA and SQIVND (reference sequence). The ends were cut back, 0 bases at V and 6 bases at J, with 3 bases in the middle. DNA for the CDR3: TGTGCCAGTAGTATAGACGGTCAGCCCCAGCATTTT. Its protein is CASSIDGQPQHF.

This chain joins TRBV25-1 and TRBJ2-4; maybe TRBD1 (6 bases). The V gene lost 5 bases and the J gene lost 1 base, with 15 bases spanning the gap. This CDR3 comprises 16 residues. The germline V gene has CDR1 MGHDK and CDR2 SYGVNS. CDR3 loop: CASSLQGTGAKNIQYF. The CDR3 nucleotides are TGTGCCAGCAGTCTACAGGGAACCGGCGCCAAAAACATTCAGTACTTC.

Only a few counts were recorded for this clone. This chain links TRBV25-1 with TRBJ1-6; D ambiguous. Trimming shortened V by 3 bases and J by 6 bases, and 6 bases separated the two germline ends. The CDR3 is 13 residues long. CDR1 is MGHDK and CDR2 is SYGVNS in the germline V gene. CDR3 in DNA: TGTGCCAGCAGTGACCTCCTTAATTCACCCCTCCACTTT. Translating it yields CASSDLLNSPLHF.

This clone was seen only a few times. This chain links TRBV5-4 with TRBJ1-1; D uncertain. The CDR3 is 13 amino acids. The V end was cut by 0 bases, the J end by 7 bases, with 10 bases between. Germline lookup yields CDR1 SGHNT and CDR2 YYREEE (reference sequence). The CDR3 spells CASSLVFGNEAFF. For the CDR3, the DNA is TGTGCCAGCAGCTTGGTCTTCGGGAATGAAGCTTTCTTT.

V gene TRBV7-9 combines with J gene TRBJ2-3; TRBD1 aligns across 11 bases. CDR1 and CDR2 from the germline V gene are SEHNR and FQNEAQ (reference sequence). This CDR3 region has 16 residues. The trim removed 0 bases at V and 5 bases at J, leaving 4 bases unmatched. CDR3 DNA sequence: TGTGCCAGCAGCTTAGCGCGGACAGGGGGCCAAGATACGCAGTATTTT. This encodes CASSLARTGGQDTQYF.

This clone was counted a single time. V gene TRBV6-5 combines with J gene TRBJ2-2; perhaps TRBD1 as D (6 bases). Trimming shortened V by 2 bases and J by 4 bases, and 14 bases separated the two germline ends. The V gene's germline CDR1 is MNHEY and CDR2 SVGAGI. The CDR3 extends over 16 amino acids. DNA for the CDR3: TGTGCCAGCAGTTACAGTCGTAACAGGGCCACCGGGGAGCTGTTTTTT. This encodes CASSYSRNRATGELFF.